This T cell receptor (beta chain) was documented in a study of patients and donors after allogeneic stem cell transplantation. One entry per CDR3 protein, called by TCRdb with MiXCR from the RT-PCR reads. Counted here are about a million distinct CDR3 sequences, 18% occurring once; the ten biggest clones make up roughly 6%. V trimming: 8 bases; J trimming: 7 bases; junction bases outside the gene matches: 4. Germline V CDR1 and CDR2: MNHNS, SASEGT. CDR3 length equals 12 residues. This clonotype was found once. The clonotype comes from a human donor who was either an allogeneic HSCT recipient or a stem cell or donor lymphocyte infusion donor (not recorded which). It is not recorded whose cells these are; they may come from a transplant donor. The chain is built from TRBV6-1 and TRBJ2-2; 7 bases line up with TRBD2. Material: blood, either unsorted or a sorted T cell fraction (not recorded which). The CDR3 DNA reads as TGTGCCAGCGGGAGGGCCGTCGGGGAGCTGTTTTTT. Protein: CASGRAVGELFF.